This T cell receptor (beta chain) was obtained from a study of blood T cells in healthy people across ages. V gave up 7 bases and J gave up 0 bases, with 4 bases separating them. The germline CDR1 and CDR2 sequences are MNHEY and SVGEGT. The CDR3 totals 11 residues. As to this clonotype: This may come from a read error, since a much larger clone is one base off.

Then a second PCR, running roughly 6 to 11 cycles, was carried out with a sample-barcoded 5' primer and a J-beta primer mix. TCRdb reanalysed the 5' RACE reads using MiXCR and keeps one entry per CDR3 protein. The sample has fewer than 2,000,000 distinct CDR3 sequences, about 39% seen once. V is TRBV6-2 or TRBV6-3 and J is TRBJ2-7; D uncertain. Sequenced: blood. This receptor was taken from a human donor in good health. Here the CDR3 reads CASTASYEQYF. The CDR3, as DNA: TGTGCCAGCACCGCCTCCTACGAGCAGTACTTC.